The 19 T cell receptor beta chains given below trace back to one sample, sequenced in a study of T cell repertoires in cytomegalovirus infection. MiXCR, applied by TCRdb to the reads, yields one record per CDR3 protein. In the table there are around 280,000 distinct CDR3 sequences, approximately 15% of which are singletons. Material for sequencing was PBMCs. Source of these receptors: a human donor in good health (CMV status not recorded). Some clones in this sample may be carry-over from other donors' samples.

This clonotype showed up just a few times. In DNA, the CDR3 is TGTGCCAGCTCAGCGCAGGGGGTTAGCAATCAGCCCCAGCATTTT. Protein sequence: CASSAQGVSNQPQHF. V and J are TRBV18 and TRBJ1-5; 7 bases fit TRBD1. This CDR3 has 15 residues. Losses at the gene ends were 5 bases for V and 0 bases for J; bases not matched to a gene: 4. Per the germline V gene, CDR1 is KGHSH and CDR2 is LQKENI.

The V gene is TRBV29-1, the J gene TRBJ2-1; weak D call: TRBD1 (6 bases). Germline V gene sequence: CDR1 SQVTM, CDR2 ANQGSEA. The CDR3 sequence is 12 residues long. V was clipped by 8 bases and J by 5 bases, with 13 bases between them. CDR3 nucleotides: TGCAGCTTAAGACAGGCGAACAATGAGCAGTTCTTC. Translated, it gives CSLRQANNEQFF.

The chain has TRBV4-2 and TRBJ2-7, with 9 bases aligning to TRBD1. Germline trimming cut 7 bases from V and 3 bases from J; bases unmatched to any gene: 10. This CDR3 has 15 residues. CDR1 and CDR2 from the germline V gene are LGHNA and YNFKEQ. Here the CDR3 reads CASNPGQGTNYEQYF. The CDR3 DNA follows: TGTGCCAGCAACCCAGGACAGGGGACAAACTACGAGCAGTACTTC.

For the CDR3, the DNA is TGCGCCAGCAGCTTGGCCCGGACAGTGAACACCGGGGAGCTGTTTTTT. It is translated as CASSLARTVNTGELFF. The chain is built from TRBV5-1 and TRBJ2-2; D might be TRBD1 (6 bases). Trimming pared 0 bases from V and 1 base from J, leaving 10 bases between. The CDR3 loop spans 16 amino acids. CDR1 and CDR2 from the germline V gene are SGHRS and YFSETQ.

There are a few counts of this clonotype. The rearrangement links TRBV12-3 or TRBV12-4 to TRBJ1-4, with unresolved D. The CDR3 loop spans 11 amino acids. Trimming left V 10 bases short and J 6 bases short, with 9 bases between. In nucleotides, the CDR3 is TGTGCCACCGGGTACCATGAAAAACTGTTTTTT. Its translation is CATGYHEKLFF.

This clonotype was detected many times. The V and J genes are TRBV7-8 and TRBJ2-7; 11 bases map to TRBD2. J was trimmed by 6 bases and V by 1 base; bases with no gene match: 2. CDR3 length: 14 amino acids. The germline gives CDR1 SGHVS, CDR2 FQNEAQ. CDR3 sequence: CASSLELAGAEQYF. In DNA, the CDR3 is TGTGCCAGCAGCTTAGAACTAGCGGGGGCCGAGCAGTACTTC.

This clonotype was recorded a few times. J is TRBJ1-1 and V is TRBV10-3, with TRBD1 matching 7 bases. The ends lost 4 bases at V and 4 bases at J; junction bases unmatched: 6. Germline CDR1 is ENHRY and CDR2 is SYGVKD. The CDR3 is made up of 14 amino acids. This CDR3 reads CAISGRTGGTEAFF. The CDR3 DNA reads TGTGCCATCAGTGGCCGGACAGGTGGCACTGAAGCTTTCTTT.

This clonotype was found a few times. The CDR3 loop is CASSHGNTEAFF. CDR3 nucleotides: TGCGCCAGCAGCCATGGGAACACTGAAGCTTTCTTT. This chain uses TRBV5-1 with TRBJ1-1, with D unresolved. Germline CDR1 is SGHRS and CDR2 is YFSETQ. Trimming shortened V by 4 bases and J by 1 base, and 5 bases separated the two germline ends. This CDR3 is 12 amino acids long.

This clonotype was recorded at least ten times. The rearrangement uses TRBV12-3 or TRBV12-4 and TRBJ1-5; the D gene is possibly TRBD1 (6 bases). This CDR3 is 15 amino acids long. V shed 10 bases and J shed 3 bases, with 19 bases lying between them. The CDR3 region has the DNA TGTGCCACCCAACGAAGCGGACAGATCAATCAGCCCCAGCATTTT. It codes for CATQRSGQINQPQHF.

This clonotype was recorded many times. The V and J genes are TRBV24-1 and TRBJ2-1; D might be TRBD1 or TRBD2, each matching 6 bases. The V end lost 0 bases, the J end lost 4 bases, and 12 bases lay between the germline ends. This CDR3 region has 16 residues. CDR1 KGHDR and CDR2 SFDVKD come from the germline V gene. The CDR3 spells CATSDLVGGIYNEQFF. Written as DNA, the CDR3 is TGTGCCACCAGTGATTTGGTGGGGGGCATTTACAATGAGCAGTTCTTC.

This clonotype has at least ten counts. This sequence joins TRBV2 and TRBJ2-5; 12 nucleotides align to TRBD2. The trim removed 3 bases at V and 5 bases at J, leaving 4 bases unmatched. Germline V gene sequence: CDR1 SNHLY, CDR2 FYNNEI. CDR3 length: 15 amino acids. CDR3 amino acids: CASSELAGGTETQYF. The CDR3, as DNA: TGTGCCAGCAGTGAGCTAGCGGGGGGGACGGAGACCCAGTACTTC.

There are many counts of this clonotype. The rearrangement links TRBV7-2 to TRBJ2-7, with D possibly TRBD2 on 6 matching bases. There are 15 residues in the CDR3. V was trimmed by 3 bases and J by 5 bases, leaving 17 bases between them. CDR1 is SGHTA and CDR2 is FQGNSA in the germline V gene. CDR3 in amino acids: CASSLPGVPEHEQYF. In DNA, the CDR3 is TGTGCCAGCAGCTTGCCGGGGGTCCCTGAGCACGAGCAGTACTTC.

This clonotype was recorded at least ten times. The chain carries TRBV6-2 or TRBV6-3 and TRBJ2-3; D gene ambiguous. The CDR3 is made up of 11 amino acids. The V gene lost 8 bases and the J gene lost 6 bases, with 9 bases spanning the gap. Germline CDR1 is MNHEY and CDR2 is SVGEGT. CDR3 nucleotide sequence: TGTGCCAGCGGGATGGCTGATACGCAGTATTTT. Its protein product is CASGMADTQYF.

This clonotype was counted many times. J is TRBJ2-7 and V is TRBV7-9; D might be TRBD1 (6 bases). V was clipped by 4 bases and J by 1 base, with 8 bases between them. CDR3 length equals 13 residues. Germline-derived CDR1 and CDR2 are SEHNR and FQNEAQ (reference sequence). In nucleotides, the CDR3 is TGTGCCAGCAGCTGGGGGCGGTCCTACGAGCAGTACTTC. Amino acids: CASSWGRSYEQYF.

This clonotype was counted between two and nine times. The CDR3 region has the DNA TGCAGCGTTGTGTCTAGCGGGGCCCGTTGGGAGCAGTACTTC. As protein: CSVVSSGARWEQYF. J is TRBJ2-7 and V is TRBV29-1, with 9 bases aligning to TRBD2. The CDR3 runs to 14 residues. Trimming took 4 bases from V and 7 from J; bases not matched to a gene: 11. The germline gives CDR1 SQVTM, CDR2 ANQGSEA.

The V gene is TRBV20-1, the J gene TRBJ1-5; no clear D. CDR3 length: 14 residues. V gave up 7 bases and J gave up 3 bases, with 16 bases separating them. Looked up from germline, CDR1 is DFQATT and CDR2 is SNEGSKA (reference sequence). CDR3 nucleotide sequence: TGCAGTGGAGGTGGTGGTTCGGTCAATCAGCCCCAGCATTTT. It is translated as CSGGGGSVNQPQHF.

CDR3 sequence reads: CSVPQGAYGYTF. The CDR3 bases are TGCAGCGTCCCGCAGGGGGCCTATGGCTACACCTTC. The chain employs TRBV29-1 and TRBJ1-2; TRBD1 agrees at 8 bases. Germline V gene lookup returns CDR1 SQVTM and CDR2 ANQGSEA. With 6 bases clipped from V and 4 bases from J, the junction kept 4 bases outside the gene matches. CDR3 length equals 12 residues.

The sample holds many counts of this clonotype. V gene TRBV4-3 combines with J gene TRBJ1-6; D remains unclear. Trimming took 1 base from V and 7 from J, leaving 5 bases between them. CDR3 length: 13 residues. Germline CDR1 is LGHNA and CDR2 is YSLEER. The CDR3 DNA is TGCGCCAGCAGCCAAGGTGGAAATTCACCCCTCCACTTT. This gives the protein CASSQGGNSPLHF.

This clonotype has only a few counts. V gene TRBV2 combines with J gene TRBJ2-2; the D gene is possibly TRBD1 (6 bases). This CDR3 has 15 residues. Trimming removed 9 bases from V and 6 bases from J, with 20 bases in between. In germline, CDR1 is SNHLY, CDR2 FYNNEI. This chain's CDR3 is CASNRDKGPAGELFF. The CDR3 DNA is TGTGCCAGTAACCGGGACAAGGGGCCAGCCGGGGAGCTGTTTTTT.